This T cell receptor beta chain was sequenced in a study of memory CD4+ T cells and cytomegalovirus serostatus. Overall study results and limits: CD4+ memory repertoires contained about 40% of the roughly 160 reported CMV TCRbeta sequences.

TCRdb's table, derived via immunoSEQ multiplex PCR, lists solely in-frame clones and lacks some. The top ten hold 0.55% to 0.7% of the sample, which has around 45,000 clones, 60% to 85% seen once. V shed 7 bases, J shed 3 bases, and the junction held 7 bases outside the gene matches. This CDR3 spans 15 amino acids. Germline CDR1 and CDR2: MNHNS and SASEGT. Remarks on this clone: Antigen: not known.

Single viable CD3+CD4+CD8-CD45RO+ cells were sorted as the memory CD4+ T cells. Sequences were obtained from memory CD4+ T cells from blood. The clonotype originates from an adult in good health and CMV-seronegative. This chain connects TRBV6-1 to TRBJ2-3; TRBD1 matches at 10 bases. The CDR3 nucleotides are TGTGCCAGCATCTGGGCGGGACAGGGGACAGATACGCAGTATTTT. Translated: CASIWAGQGTDTQYF.